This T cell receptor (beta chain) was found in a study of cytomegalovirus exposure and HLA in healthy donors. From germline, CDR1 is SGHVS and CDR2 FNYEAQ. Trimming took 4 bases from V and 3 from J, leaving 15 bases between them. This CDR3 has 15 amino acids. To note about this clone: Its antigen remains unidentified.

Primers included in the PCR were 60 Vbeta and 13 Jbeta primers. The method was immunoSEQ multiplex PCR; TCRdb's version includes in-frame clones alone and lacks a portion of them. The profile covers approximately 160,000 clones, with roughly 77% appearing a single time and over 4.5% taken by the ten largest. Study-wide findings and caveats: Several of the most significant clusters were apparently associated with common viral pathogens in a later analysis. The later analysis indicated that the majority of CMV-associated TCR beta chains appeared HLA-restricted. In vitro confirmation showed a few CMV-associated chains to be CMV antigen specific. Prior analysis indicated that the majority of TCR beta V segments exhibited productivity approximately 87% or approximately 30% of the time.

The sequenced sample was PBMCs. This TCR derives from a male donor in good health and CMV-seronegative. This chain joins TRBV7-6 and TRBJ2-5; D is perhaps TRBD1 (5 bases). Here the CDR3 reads CASSSVGQGEETQYF. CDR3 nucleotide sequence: TGTGCCAGCAGCTCGGTCGGGCAGGGCGAAGAGACCCAGTACTTC.